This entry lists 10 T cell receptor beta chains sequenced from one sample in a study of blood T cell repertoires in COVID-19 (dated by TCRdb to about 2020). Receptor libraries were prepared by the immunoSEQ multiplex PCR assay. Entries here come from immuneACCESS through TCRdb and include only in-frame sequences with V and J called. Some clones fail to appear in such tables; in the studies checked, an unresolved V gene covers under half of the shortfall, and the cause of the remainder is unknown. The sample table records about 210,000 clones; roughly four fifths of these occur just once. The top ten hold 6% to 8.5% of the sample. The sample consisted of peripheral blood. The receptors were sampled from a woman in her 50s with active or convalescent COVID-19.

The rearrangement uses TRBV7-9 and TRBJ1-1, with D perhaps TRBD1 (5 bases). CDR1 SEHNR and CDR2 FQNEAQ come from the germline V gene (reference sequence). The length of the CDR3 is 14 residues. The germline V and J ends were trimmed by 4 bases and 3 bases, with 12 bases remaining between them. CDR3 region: CASSSWAGDTEAFF. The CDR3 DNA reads TGTGCCAGCAGCTCGTGGGCGGGGGACACTGAAGCTTTCTTT. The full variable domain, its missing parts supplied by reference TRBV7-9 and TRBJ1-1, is DTGVSQNPRHKITKRGQNVTFRCDPISEHNRLYWYRQTLGQGPEFLTYFQNEAQLEKSRLLSDRFSAERPKGSFSTLEIQRTEQGDSAMYLCASSSWAGDTEAFFGQGTRLTVV.

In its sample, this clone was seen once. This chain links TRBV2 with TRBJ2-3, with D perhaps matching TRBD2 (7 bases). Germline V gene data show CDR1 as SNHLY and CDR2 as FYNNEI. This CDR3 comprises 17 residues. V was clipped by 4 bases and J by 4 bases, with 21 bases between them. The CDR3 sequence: CASSAGGGGPSADTQYF. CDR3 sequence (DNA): TGTGCCAGCAGTGCCGGTGGGGGGGGGCCCTCGGCAGATACGCAGTATTTT.

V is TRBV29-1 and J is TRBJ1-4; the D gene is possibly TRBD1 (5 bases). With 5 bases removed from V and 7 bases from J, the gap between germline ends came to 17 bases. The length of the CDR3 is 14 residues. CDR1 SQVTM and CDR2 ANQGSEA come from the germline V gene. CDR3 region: CSVSPPGGGEKLFF. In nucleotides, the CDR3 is TGCAGCGTTTCCCCTCCCGGGGGTGGTGAAAAACTGTTTTTT.

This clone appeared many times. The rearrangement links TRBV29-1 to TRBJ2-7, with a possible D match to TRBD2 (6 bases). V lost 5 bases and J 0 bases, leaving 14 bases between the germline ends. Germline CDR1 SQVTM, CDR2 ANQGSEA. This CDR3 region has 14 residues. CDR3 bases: TGCAGCGTTCAGTTCGCGGGGAGCTCCTACGAGCAGTACTTC. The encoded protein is CSVQFAGSSYEQYF.

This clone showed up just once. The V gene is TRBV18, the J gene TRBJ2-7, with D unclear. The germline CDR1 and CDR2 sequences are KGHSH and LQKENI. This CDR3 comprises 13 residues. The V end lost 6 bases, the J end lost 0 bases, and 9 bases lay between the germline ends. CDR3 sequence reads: CASSNPSSYEQYV. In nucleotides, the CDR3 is TGTGCCAGCTCCAACCCGAGCTCCTACGAGCAGTACGTC.

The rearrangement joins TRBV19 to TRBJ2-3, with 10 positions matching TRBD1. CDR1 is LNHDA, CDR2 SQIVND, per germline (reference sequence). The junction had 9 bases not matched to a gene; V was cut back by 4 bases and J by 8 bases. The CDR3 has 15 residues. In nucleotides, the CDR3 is TGTGCCAGTAGTACGATGGGACAGGGGTTCGGTACGCAGTATTTT. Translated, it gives CASSTMGQGFGTQYF.

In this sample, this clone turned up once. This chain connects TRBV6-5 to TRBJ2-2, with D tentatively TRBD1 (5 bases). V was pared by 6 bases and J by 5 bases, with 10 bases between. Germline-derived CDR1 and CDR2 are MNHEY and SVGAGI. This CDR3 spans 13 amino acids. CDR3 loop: CASRATETGELFF. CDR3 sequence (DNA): TGTGCCAGCAGGGCGACAGAAACCGGGGAGCTGTTTTTT.

The CDR3 coding sequence is TGCGCCAGCAGCTTTGCGGGGAGCAATTCACCCCTCCACTTT. The encoded protein is CASSFAGSNSPLHF. V and J are TRBV5-1 and TRBJ1-6; D not resolved. Germline V lookup: CDR1 SGHRS, CDR2 YFSETQ. The V end was cut by 2 bases, the J end by 7 bases, with 10 bases between. The CDR3 is made up of 14 amino acids.

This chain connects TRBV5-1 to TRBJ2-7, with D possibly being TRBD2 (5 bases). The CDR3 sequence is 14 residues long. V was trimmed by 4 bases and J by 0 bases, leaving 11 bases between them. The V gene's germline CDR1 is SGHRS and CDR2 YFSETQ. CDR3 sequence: CASSPRGISYEQYV. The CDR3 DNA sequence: TGCGCCAGCAGCCCTCGGGGTATCTCCTACGAGCAGTACGTC.

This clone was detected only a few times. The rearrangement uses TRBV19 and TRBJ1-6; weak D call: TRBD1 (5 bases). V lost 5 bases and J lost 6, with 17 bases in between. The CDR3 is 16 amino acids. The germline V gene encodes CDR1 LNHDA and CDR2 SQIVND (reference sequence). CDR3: CASSPRQLILNSPLHF. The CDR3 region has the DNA TGTGCCAGTAGTCCGAGACAGCTTATCCTTAATTCACCCCTCCACTTT.